This T cell receptor (beta chain) was sequenced for a study of blood T cell repertoires in COVID-19. Some clones are missing from TCRdb's copy, which holds only in-frame ones; the method was immunoSEQ multiplex PCR. The repertoire holds roughly 330,000 clones, about 87% seen once, with about 5% in the top ten. CDR3 length equals 18 residues. The germline CDR1 and CDR2 sequences are SEHNR and FQNEAQ (reference sequence). V shed 3 bases, J shed 4 bases, and the junction held 14 bases outside the gene matches. Sequenced material: PBMCs or T cells enriched from blood (not recorded which). The clonotype comes from a woman aged 25 to 45 who had recovered from COVID-19. V and J are TRBV7-9 and TRBJ2-5; 10 nucleotides match TRBD1. The CDR3 coding sequence is TGTGCCAGCAGCTTGCCCCCCGGGACAGGGGAGTCCGTAGAGACCCAGTACTTC. This translates into CASSLPPGTGESVETQYF.